This passage covers 22 T cell receptor beta chains from one sample sequenced in a study of response to subunit inactivated influenza vaccine. TCRdb processed the RT-PCR reads anew with MiXCR; each CDR3 protein has one entry. The data show roughly 500,000 distinct CDR3 sequences, approximately 17% seen once. The source was CD4+ T cells sorted from PBMCs, collected less than 25 months after vaccination. The source is a man aged 45-69 years who received an inactivated influenza vaccine.

This clonotype was counted a few times. The chain recombines TRBV28 with TRBJ1-5; D call uncertain. Germline V gene data show CDR1 as MDHEN and CDR2 as SYDVKM. V was cut by 6 bases and J by 3 bases, with 9 bases left in between. CDR3 length: 13 residues. The CDR3 sequence: CASRLDPNQPQHF. In nucleotides, the CDR3 is TGTGCCAGCAGATTGGATCCCAATCAGCCCCAGCATTTT.

The V and J genes are TRBV5-1 and TRBJ2-3, with 12 bases identical to TRBD2. The CDR3 sequence is 19 residues long. Germline V CDR1 and CDR2: SGHRS, YFSETQ. Losses at the gene ends were 5 bases for V and 5 bases for J; bases not matched to a gene: 18. The CDR3 sequence is CASSPSRGLAGGPGDTQYF. DNA for the CDR3: TGCGCCAGCAGTCCCTCCAGGGGGCTAGCGGGAGGGCCTGGAGATACGCAGTATTTT. The full variable domain, rest sourced from reference TRBV5-1 and TRBJ2-3, is KAGVTQTPRYLIKTRGQQVTLSCSPISGHRSVSWYQQTPGQGLQFLFEYFSETQRNKGNFPGRFSGRQFSNSRSEMNVSTLELGDSALYLCASSPSRGLAGGPGDTQYFGPGTRLTVL.

The CDR3 here is CASSFVPGGTGELFF. For the CDR3, the DNA is TGTGCCAGCAGTTTTGTGCCCGGCGGGACCGGGGAGCTGTTTTTT. V gene TRBV28 combines with J gene TRBJ2-2, with D perhaps matching TRBD2 (5 bases). Germline loops: CDR1 MDHEN, CDR2 SYDVKM. The V gene lost 3 bases and the J gene lost 5 bases, with 13 bases spanning the gap. CDR3 length: 15 amino acids.

The chain has TRBV4-2 and TRBJ1-3; tentatively, D is TRBD1 (6 bases). The CDR3 contains 16 residues. The V gene's germline CDR1 is LGHNA and CDR2 YNFKEQ. Trimming removed 0 bases from V and 6 bases from J, with 15 bases in between. Here the CDR3 DNA reads TGTGCCAGCAGCCAAGATTCCGGGGGCGGTGAAAACACCATATATTTT. Its translation is CASSQDSGGGENTIYF.

The chain employs TRBV6-2 or TRBV6-3 and TRBJ1-5; TRBD1 might be the D (5 bases). V was pared by 8 bases and J by 11 bases, with 10 bases between. The CDR3 consists of 10 residues. CDR1 MNHEY and CDR2 SVGEGT come from the germline V gene. The CDR3 loop is CASGQVAQHF. The DNA of the CDR3 is TGTGCCAGCGGACAAGTAGCCCAGCATTTT.

The rearrangement uses TRBV20-1 and TRBJ2-4; 12 bases agree with TRBD2. The CDR3 is 17 residues long. V lost 6 bases to trimming and J lost 0 bases; unmatched junction nucleotides: 9. Germline-derived CDR1 and CDR2 are DFQATT and SNEGSKA (reference sequence). This CDR3 is CSAPSGGGFIAKNIQYF. In nucleotides, the CDR3 is TGCAGTGCCCCTAGCGGGGGGGGGTTTATAGCCAAAAACATTCAGTACTTC.

This clonotype was recorded once. The V and J genes are TRBV5-1 and TRBJ2-1; D possibly uses TRBD1 or TRBD2 (5 bases each). Germline loops: CDR1 SGHRS, CDR2 YFSETQ. The V and J ends lost 5 bases and 8 bases respectively, with 17 bases between them. This CDR3 has 14 residues. The CDR3 here is CASRVEGSVDEQFF. The DNA of the CDR3 is TGCGCCAGCAGGGTCGAGGGGTCCGTGGATGAGCAGTTCTTC.

The chain recombines TRBV5-1 with TRBJ2-3, with D possibly being TRBD1 (5 bases). Trimming cost V 4 bases and J 4 bases, with 10 bases left between them. Germline V lookup: CDR1 SGHRS, CDR2 YFSETQ. There are 13 residues in the CDR3. The CDR3 loop reads CASSPTGSDTQYF. As DNA, the CDR3 is TGCGCCAGCAGCCCCACAGGTTCAGATACGCAGTATTTT.

V is TRBV25-1 and J is TRBJ1-3; D is unclear. Germline V CDR1 and CDR2: MGHDK, SYGVNS. V lost 3 bases and J 0 bases, leaving 6 bases between the germline ends. This CDR3 region has 14 residues. The CDR3 protein is CASSDGYSGNTIYF. CDR3 bases: TGTGCCAGCAGTGACGGGTACTCTGGAAACACCATATATTTT.

In this sample, this clonotype turned up many times. The V and J genes are TRBV5-1 and TRBJ2-7; D not resolved. The CDR3 spans 15 residues. Germline V gene lookup returns CDR1 SGHRS and CDR2 YFSETQ. The V end lost 4 bases, the J end lost 2 bases, and 16 bases lay between the germline ends. As DNA, the CDR3 is TGCGCCAGCAGCCGTATTTTGGACGGAACCTACGAGCAGTACTTC. Translating gives CASSRILDGTYEQYF.

In its sample, this clonotype was seen many times. The V and J genes are TRBV3-1 and TRBJ2-1; D not resolved. The CDR3 spans 15 residues. The germline gives CDR1 LGHDT, CDR2 YNNKEL (reference sequence). The germline V and J ends were trimmed by 1 base and 4 bases, with 11 bases remaining between them. As DNA, the CDR3 is TGTGCCAGCAGCCAAGCTCAGGACCCATACAATGAGCAGTTCTTC. It encodes CASSQAQDPYNEQFF.

This chain links TRBV29-1 with TRBJ2-2, with 7 nucleotides matching TRBD2. CDR1 SQVTM and CDR2 ANQGSEA come from the germline V gene. The J segment lost 0 bases and the V segment lost 1 base, leaving 2 bases of the junction unmatched. CDR3 size: 15 residues. The DNA of the CDR3 is TGCAGCGTTGAAGGACTAGCACCGAACACCGGGGAGCTGTTTTTT. Residues: CSVEGLAPNTGELFF.

The gene calls are TRBV20-1 and TRBJ2-1, with 7 bases matching TRBD1. V shed 6 bases and J 4 bases; nucleotides not matched to a gene: 9. The CDR3 sequence is 14 residues long. Germline CDR1 reads DFQATT; CDR2 reads SNEGSKA (reference sequence). CDR3 in DNA: TGCAGTGCGTCCCCGGGACAGATATACAATGAGCAGTTCTTC. It codes for CSASPGQIYNEQFF.

This clonotype was seen a few times. The CDR3 DNA is TGTGCCATCAGTGGGGCCCTCCTTAAGAACACCGGGGAGCTGTTTTTT. It specifies CAISGALLKNTGELFF. The V and J genes are TRBV10-3 and TRBJ2-2; D uncertain. V lost 4 bases, J lost 1 base, and 13 bases lay in between. Germline CDR1 ENHRY, CDR2 SYGVKD. This CDR3 is built from 16 residues.

This clonotype was picked up many times. The CDR3 DNA is TGTGCCTCCACCGGGACAGGGAATTCACCCCTCCACTTT. Its translation is CASTGTGNSPLHF. The chain carries TRBV12-3 or TRBV12-4 and TRBJ1-6, with 9 bases matching TRBD1. The CDR3 is 13 amino acids. V lost 11 bases, J lost 7 bases, and 6 bases stayed unmatched.

This clonotype was observed many times. V gene TRBV12-3 or TRBV12-4 combines with J gene TRBJ1-2; weak D call: TRBD1 (5 bases). This CDR3 is built from 18 residues. Trimming cost V 2 bases and J 1 base, with 20 bases left between them. The CDR3 region has the DNA TGTGCCAGCAGTTTAATCTGGGGCTTGGACCGTGATAACTATGGCTACACCTTC. It specifies CASSLIWGLDRDNYGYTF.

This clonotype was seen a handful of times. The genes are TRBV23-1 and TRBJ1-5; D is uncertain. TRBV23-1 qualifies as an ORF whose function is uncertain. V was shortened by 4 bases and J by 0 bases, with 7 bases between the two germline ends. The CDR3 extends over 14 amino acids. The CDR3 reads CASSRRPSNQPQHF. The CDR3 DNA reads TGCGCCAGCAGTCGGAGGCCTAGCAATCAGCCCCAGCATTTT.

The chain links TRBV14 to TRBJ2-1; D gene ambiguous. The CDR3 contains 14 residues. Germline CDR1 is SGHDN and CDR2 is FVKESK. Trimming stripped 1 base from V and 5 bases from J, with 9 bases between. The CDR3 spells CASSQGMPNNEQFF. CDR3 DNA: TGTGCCAGCAGCCAAGGGATGCCTAACAATGAGCAGTTCTTC.

This clonotype was counted between two and nine times. The chain joins TRBV20-1 to TRBJ2-5; no definite D call. The CDR3 runs 13 residues. Germline CDR1 reads DFQATT; CDR2 reads SNEGSKA (reference sequence). Trimming stripped 3 bases from V and 5 bases from J, with 13 bases between. CDR3 region: CSARDPKSETQYF. CDR3 coding DNA: TGCAGTGCTAGGGACCCTAAGTCTGAGACCCAGTACTTC.

In this sample, this clonotype turned up a few times. The chain is built from TRBV5-1 and TRBJ1-1; TRBD1 matches 7 bases. V lost 2 bases, J lost 5 bases, and 6 bases stayed unmatched. Germline values: CDR1 SGHRS, CDR2 YFSETQ. The CDR3 extends over 14 amino acids. The CDR3 DNA follows: TGCGCCAGCAGCTTAGCGACAGGGAGGACTGAAGCTTTCTTT. Protein sequence: CASSLATGRTEAFF. The full variable domain, with the rest looked up from reference TRBV5-1 and TRBJ1-1, is KAGVTQTPRYLIKTRGQQVTLSCSPISGHRSVSWYQQTPGQGLQFLFEYFSETQRNKGNFPGRFSGRQFSNSRSEMNVSTLELGDSALYLCASSLATGRTEAFFGQGTRLTVV.

This sequence joins TRBV11-2 and TRBJ2-3, with D unclear. Germline V gene lookup returns CDR1 SGHAT and CDR2 FQNNGV. This CDR3 contains 12 residues. V was pared by 5 bases and J by 7 bases, with 10 bases between. This CDR3 reads CASSEAENTQYF. CDR3 in DNA: TGTGCCAGCAGCGAGGCAGAGAATACGCAGTATTTT.

This chain connects TRBV23-1 to TRBJ2-1; maybe TRBD2 (6 bases). TRBV23-1 is identified as an open reading frame with a role that is uncertain. Trimming left V 7 bases short and J 8 bases short, with 24 bases between. This CDR3 spans 16 amino acids. The CDR3 here is CASNEPGQQREDEQFF. The DNA of the CDR3 is TGCGCCAGCAACGAGCCCGGGCAGCAAAGGGAGGATGAGCAGTTCTTC.